These 10 T cell receptor beta chains came from one sample sequenced in a study of identical twins. TCRdb reprocessed the 5' RACE reads via MiXCR and lists one record per CDR3 protein. The table includes over 600,000 distinct CDR3 sequences, around 20% detected once. In addition, the sample was reused for a study of T cells expressing NK-cell markers.

The sample taken for sequencing was PBMCs. The receptors originated from a woman in her late teens or twenties in good health.

This clonotype was counted ten times or more. This chain uses TRBV9 with TRBJ1-3; the D gene is possibly TRBD1 (6 bases). CDR3 length: 17 amino acids. Trimming cost V 1 base and J 0 bases, with 14 bases left between them. Germline loops: CDR1 SGDLS, CDR2 YYNGEE. The CDR3, as DNA: TGTGCCAGCAGCGTACGGGAAGGGACAAACTCTGGAAACACCATATATTTT. Its protein is CASSVREGTNSGNTIYF.

The J gene is TRBJ2-2, the V gene TRBV20-1; TRBD1 aligns across 10 bases. This CDR3 spans 16 amino acids. Germline lookup yields CDR1 DFQATT and CDR2 SNEGSKA (reference sequence). The V gene end was trimmed by 0 bases and the J gene end by 5 bases; junction bases not matched to a gene: 6. CDR3 DNA: TGCAGTGCTAGAGACGCCGGGACAGGGGATACCGGGGAGCTGTTTTTT. This encodes CSARDAGTGDTGELFF.

The table lists this clonotype with a few counts. The chain couples TRBV24-1 to TRBJ2-1, with 8 nucleotides matching TRBD2. The ends lost 6 bases at V and 6 bases at J; junction bases unmatched: 6. The germline gives CDR1 KGHDR, CDR2 SFDVKD. This CDR3 contains 14 residues. The CDR3 region has the DNA TGTGCCACCAGTAGGAGCGGGAGTATCAATGAGCAGTTCTTC. Protein: CATSRSGSINEQFF.

This clonotype turned up a few times. This rearrangement joins TRBV5-1 to TRBJ2-3; tentative D call: TRBD1 (5 bases). Germline assignment: CDR1 SGHRS and CDR2 YFSETQ. The CDR3 loop spans 15 amino acids. Trimming shortened V by 4 bases and J by 4 bases, and 16 bases separated the two germline ends. The CDR3 coding sequence is TGCGCCAGCAGCCGCTCAGGGAATGAGGCAGATACGCAGTATTTT. It specifies CASSRSGNEADTQYF.

The chain carries TRBV5-1 and TRBJ2-5; the match to TRBD2 covers 8 bases. The CDR3 is 15 residues long. V dropped 1 base and J dropped 2; count of bases not matched to a gene: 4. Per germline, CDR1 SGHRS and CDR2 YFSETQ. The CDR3 here is CASSLFSGEQETQYF. The CDR3 DNA reads as TGCGCCAGCAGCTTGTTTAGCGGGGAGCAAGAGACCCAGTACTTC. The full variable domain, rest sourced from reference TRBV5-1 and TRBJ2-5, is KAGVTQTPRYLIKTRGQQVTLSCSPISGHRSVSWYQQTPGQGLQFLFEYFSETQRNKGNFPGRFSGRQFSNSRSEMNVSTLELGDSALYLCASSLFSGEQETQYFGPGTRLLVL.

The chain joins TRBV29-1 to TRBJ2-7; 9 positions agree with TRBD1. Germline V gene data show CDR1 as SQVTM and CDR2 as ANQGSEA. This CDR3 has 13 amino acids. The V and J ends lost 5 bases and 5 bases, in that order; junction bases with no gene match: 7. The CDR3 reads CSVSGQGLHEQYF. In nucleotides, the CDR3 is TGCAGCGTTTCGGGACAGGGTTTACACGAGCAGTACTTC.

V gene TRBV5-1 combines with J gene TRBJ2-7; 8 nucleotides match TRBD1. The CDR3 has 14 amino acids. J gave up 2 bases and V 2 bases, and 3 bases lay outside the gene matches. Per the germline V gene, CDR1 is SGHRS and CDR2 is YFSETQ. The CDR3 nucleotides read TGCGCCAGCAGCTTCTCGGACAGGGCCTACGAGCAGTACTTC. As protein: CASSFSDRAYEQYF. Full variable domain (rest looked up from reference TRBV5-1 and TRBJ2-7): KAGVTQTPRYLIKTRGQQVTLSCSPISGHRSVSWYQQTPGQGLQFLFEYFSETQRNKGNFPGRFSGRQFSNSRSEMNVSTLELGDSALYLCASSFSDRAYEQYFGPGTRLTVT.

V is TRBV7-8 and J is TRBJ2-3; a weak D match, TRBD1 (7 bases). The germline CDR1 and CDR2 sequences are SGHVS and FQNEAQ. CDR3 size: 16 residues. V was shortened by 1 base and J by 2 bases, with 13 bases between the two germline ends. The CDR3 DNA sequence: TGTGCCAGCAGCTTAGAACAGGGGACTCCCACAGATACGCAGTATTTT. Encoded protein: CASSLEQGTPTDTQYF.

At least ten counts were recorded for this clonotype. This chain joins TRBV20-1 and TRBJ1-2; 7 positions agree with TRBD1. V lost 1 base to trimming and J lost 3 bases; unmatched junction nucleotides: 5. CDR3 length: 14 residues. The germline V gene has CDR1 DFQATT and CDR2 SNEGSKA (reference sequence). The CDR3 is CSARGPGGDYGYTF. DNA for the CDR3: TGCAGTGCTAGAGGCCCAGGGGGGGACTATGGCTACACCTTC.

The chain recombines TRBV25-1 with TRBJ2-7, with 7 bases matching TRBD1. V lost 3 bases to trimming and J lost 6 bases; unmatched junction nucleotides: 5. This CDR3 contains 13 residues. Per germline, CDR1 MGHDK and CDR2 SYGVNS. CDR3 DNA sequence: TGTGCCAGCAGTGACCCGGGACAGACCGAGCAGTACTTC. This encodes CASSDPGQTEQYF.